This T cell receptor (beta chain) was recorded in a study of blood T cell repertoires in COVID-19. Study at large: Acute and convalescent COVID-19 specimens originated in the United States, Italy and Spain. From T cells, B-cell-depleted T cells, or PBMCs came the material, which was cDNA or gDNA.

Original methodology: How many nucleated cells were present was estimated from reference gene primer amplification. Data came from immunoSEQ multiplex PCR; TCRdb stores just in-frame clones and leaves some out. From that table come the V and J calls and clone size; the DNA was used to work out D and trimming. The table records about 24,000 clones, 86% of them present only once. The CDR3 loop spans 16 amino acids. Germline loops: CDR1 ENHRY, CDR2 SYGVKD. Trimming took 4 bases from V and 0 from J, leaving 12 bases between them. Sample: peripheral blood. This clonotype was obtained from a human donor with active COVID-19. The donor label of this sample is uncertain. J is TRBJ2-2 and V is TRBV10-3, with D perhaps TRBD2 (5 bases). This chain's CDR3 is CAISVGGFTNTGELFF. The CDR3 bases are TGTGCCATCAGTGTAGGCGGGTTTACGAACACCGGGGAGCTGTTTTTT.